Presented here are 11 T cell receptor beta chains from one specimen sequenced in a study of OX40 agonist ivuxolimab in advanced cancers. Measured with immunoSEQ multiplex PCR; TCRdb has only the in-frame clones, and not every one. The sample records around 100,000 clones, around 90% being singletons. The specimen was CD4+ or CD8+ T cells sorted from blood, collected in a trial of the OX40 agonist ivuxolimab. All receptors derive from an adult with an advanced solid tumor such as melanoma, head and neck, liver or kidney cancer.

CDR3 region: CASSQTGTGGQQGYTF. The CDR3 DNA is TGTGCCAGCAGCCAAACCGGGACAGGGGGCCAGCAAGGCTACACCTTC. The chain has TRBV11-2 and TRBJ1-2; 12 positions agree with TRBD1. Germline loops: CDR1 SGHAT, CDR2 FQNNGV. The CDR3 runs to 16 residues. Germline trimming cut 5 bases from V and 8 bases from J; bases unmatched to any gene: 12.

The chain is built from TRBV29-1 and TRBJ1-4, with a possible D match to TRBD1 (6 bases). The V end lost 6 bases, the J end lost 6 bases, and 14 bases lay between the germline ends. Looked up from germline, CDR1 is SQVTM and CDR2 is ANQGSEA. The CDR3 has 13 amino acids. In DNA, the CDR3 is TGCAGCGTCGCACAGGGAGGGGATGAAAAACTGTTTTTT. This gives the protein CSVAQGGDEKLFF.

A few counts support this clone. The chain employs TRBV10-3 and TRBJ1-4; 9 bases match TRBD1. The CDR3 has 14 residues. In germline, CDR1 is ENHRY, CDR2 SYGVKD. V shed 4 bases, J shed 9 bases, and the junction held 6 bases outside the gene matches. This CDR3 reads CAISARDRDQKLFF. The CDR3 DNA reads as TGTGCCATCAGTGCCCGGGACAGGGACCAAAAACTGTTTTTT.

This chain links TRBV15 with TRBJ1-6; no clear D gene. This CDR3 contains 13 residues. Per germline, CDR1 LNHNV and CDR2 YYDKDF (reference sequence). Trimming cost V 0 bases and J 8 bases, with 5 bases left between them. The CDR3 protein is CATSREEDSPLHF. Here the CDR3 DNA reads TGTGCCACCAGCAGAGAGGAAGATTCACCCCTCCACTTT.

This chain connects TRBV25-1 to TRBJ2-3; TRBD2 matches at 9 bases. V shed 6 bases, J shed 2 bases, and the junction held 9 bases outside the gene matches. CDR1 is MGHDK, CDR2 SYGVNS, per germline. CDR3 length equals 16 residues. The CDR3 DNA is TGTGCCAGCAGGCCTCTTCGCGGGGGGGACACAGATACGCAGTATTTT. This encodes CASRPLRGGDTDTQYF.

The V gene is TRBV10-2, the J gene TRBJ2-7; 7 bases match TRBD1. V lost 0 bases and J lost 2; bases outside the gene matches: 19. Germline assignment: CDR1 WSHSY and CDR2 SAAADI. The CDR3 is made up of 20 amino acids. This CDR3 is CASSESPTVSMAGGPYEQYF. The DNA of the CDR3 is TGCGCCAGCAGTGAGTCCCCGACCGTATCCATGGCAGGGGGTCCCTACGAGCAGTACTTC.

The V and J genes are TRBV5-1 and TRBJ2-3, with D possibly TRBD2 on 5 matching bases. This CDR3 comprises 15 residues. Germline V CDR1 and CDR2: SGHRS, YFSETQ. V dropped 4 bases and J dropped 1 base, with 13 bases sitting between them. Here the CDR3 reads CASSGARVGTDTQYF. CDR3 in DNA: TGCGCCAGCAGCGGTGCGAGGGTTGGCACAGATACGCAGTATTTT.

The chain is built from TRBV10-2 and TRBJ2-7, with 14 bases fitting TRBD2. CDR1 and CDR2 (germline): WSHSY, SAAADI. This CDR3 has 17 amino acids. Trimming cost V 5 bases and J 2 bases; bases outside gene matches: 8. CDR3 amino acids: CASSPGTSGSKAYEQYF. The CDR3 DNA follows: TGCGCCAGCAGTCCCGGGACTAGCGGGAGTAAGGCCTACGAGCAGTACTTC.

This sequence joins TRBV6-6 and TRBJ1-2, with 8 bases aligning to TRBD1. Germline values: CDR1 MNHNY, CDR2 SVGAGI (reference sequence). The V segment lost 6 bases and the J segment 5 bases; nucleotides outside the gene matches: 8. This CDR3 has 14 amino acids. The CDR3 DNA reads as TGTGCCAGCAGCCCAGGACAGGGTGTTTATGGCTACACCTTC. Translating it yields CASSPGQGVYGYTF.

This clone was observed a single time. The chain employs TRBV6-5 and TRBJ1-1; D remains ambiguous. Deletions cut 4 bases from V and 0 bases from J, with 12 bases between. CDR1 is MNHEY, CDR2 SVGAGI, per germline. This CDR3 spans 15 amino acids. CDR3 protein: CASSLGSPLNTEAFF. Written as DNA, the CDR3 is TGTGCCAGCAGTTTGGGGTCCCCCTTGAACACTGAAGCTTTCTTT.

The chain employs TRBV2 and TRBJ2-7, with 10 bases identical to TRBD2. V was pared by 11 bases and J by 5 bases, with 12 bases of the junction left unmatched. The CDR3 covers 14 residues. Per germline, CDR1 SNHLY and CDR2 FYNNEI. In DNA, the CDR3 is TGTGCCCAAGGCCGAGCGGGAGGGACCAACGAGCAGTACTTC. Translated: CAQGRAGGTNEQYF.